This entry is about one T cell receptor (beta chain). Its cognate antigen is unknown. This sample is drawn from a study of early stage breast cancer tumors. At the level of the study: Of roughly 17 invasive breast tumors, about a dozen were hormone receptor-positive, HER2-negative. Invasive lobular carcinomas made up about 35% of the 12 ER+/PR+/HER2- tumors.

The CDR3 has 12 residues. The germline gives CDR1 MNHEY, CDR2 SVGAGI. V gave up 9 bases and J gave up 8 bases; unmatched junction bases: 8. This table comes from immunoSEQ multiplex PCR, and its TCRdb copy is limited to in-frame clones, with some not included. The top ten hold roughly 7% of the sample, which has tens of thousands of clones, 74% seen once. Study findings and constraints: Tumors had approximately 2.5-fold higher T cell density than normal breast. Blood repertoires resembled normal breast more than tumor.

The TCR was taken from a person in their 60s with breast cancer. This chain connects TRBV6-5 to TRBJ1-2; 8 bases align to TRBD1. The specimen sequenced was blood. The CDR3 reads CASNQGAGGYTF. CDR3 DNA sequence: TGTGCCAGTAATCAGGGGGCCGGCGGCTACACCTTC.